Included here is one T cell receptor beta chain sequence, with context. What it binds is unknown. Next came a second PCR, run for about 6 to 12 cycles, which used a sample-barcoded 5' primer along with a J-beta primer mix. TCRdb re-analysed the 5' RACE reads in MiXCR, keeping a single row per CDR3 protein. The sample lists about 2 million distinct CDR3 sequences, around 50% occurring once. This sample stems from a study of blood T cells in healthy people across ages. Regarding the study as a whole: Diversity figures based on one million T cells were deemed too low. Unsorted PBMC material precluded a definitive naive versus antigen-experienced comparison.

CDR1 MNHNS and CDR2 SASEGT come from the germline V gene. The J segment lost 1 base and the V segment lost 4 bases, leaving 3 bases of the junction unmatched. This CDR3 region has 14 residues. The receptor was derived from a woman between 35 and 50 years old in good health. This sequence joins TRBV6-1 and TRBJ1-1; TRBD1 aligns across 7 bases. Sequencing was performed on blood. CDR3 sequence: CASSGRTGNTEAFF. CDR3 sequence (DNA): TGTGCCAGCAGTGGACGGACAGGGAACACTGAAGCTTTCTTT.